The clone carrying this TCR beta chain has just a few counts. This sample was taken from a study of patients and donors after allogeneic stem cell transplantation. TCRdb reprocessed the RT-PCR reads with MiXCR, giving one entry per CDR3 protein. The sample gives approximately 170,000 distinct CDR3 sequences, more than 20% of which show up once; 26% is in the top ten. V lost 4 bases to trimming and J lost 4 bases, with 13 bases between them. Germline V lookup: CDR1 ENHRY, CDR2 SYGVKD. The CDR3 has 15 amino acids. The rearrangement links TRBV10-3 to TRBJ2-2; D not certain. The specimen sequenced was blood, either unsorted or a sorted T cell fraction (not recorded which). This clonotype was sampled from a human donor who was either an allogeneic HSCT recipient or a stem cell or donor lymphocyte infusion donor (not recorded which). It is not recorded whose cells these are; they may come from a transplant donor. The CDR3 DNA is TGTGCCATCAGTGTCCAGAGACGGACCACCGGGGAGCTGTTTTTT. Translation: CAISVQRRTTGELFF.